This passage covers 30 T cell receptor beta chains from one sample sequenced in a study of T cells in Graves' hyperthyroidism and ophthalmopathy. The TCR beta CDR3 regions underwent amplification using RNA transcripts as the source. The HTBI set primed first-round TCR CDR3 RT-PCR. One entry per CDR3 protein, called by TCRdb with MiXCR from the multiplex PCR reads. The data show some 320,000 distinct CDR3 sequences, approximately 15% seen once. Sequencing used blood. Source of these receptors: a woman aged 40 to 50 with Graves' ophthalmopathy.

This clonotype was detected a few times. V usage is TRBV20-1 and J usage is TRBJ1-5; D uncertain. Germline-derived CDR1 and CDR2 are DFQATT and SNEGSKA (reference sequence). Trimming stripped 3 bases from V and 1 base from J, with 10 bases between. This CDR3 comprises 14 residues. The CDR3 nucleotides are TGCAGTGCTAGCAGCAGTAGGAGCAATCAGCCCCAGCATTTT. Its translation: CSASSSRSNQPQHF.

Written as DNA, the CDR3 is TGTGCCAGCACCTCCCTGCTAGCGGCTAATGAGCAGTTCTTC. This codes for CASTSLLAANEQFF. The chain links TRBV5-4 to TRBJ2-1; 7 bases fit TRBD2. CDR1 SGHNT and CDR2 YYREEE come from the germline V gene (reference sequence). The CDR3 covers 14 residues. J lost 7 bases, V lost 6 bases, and 10 bases had no gene match.

In its sample, this clonotype was seen a few times. The chain carries TRBV7-2 and TRBJ2-4, with 12 bases identical to TRBD2. CDR1 and CDR2 (germline): SGHTA, FQGNSA. Trimming took 1 base from V and 11 from J; bases not matched to a gene: 12. The CDR3 runs to 17 residues. CDR3 protein: CASSLGGLAGRPGFQYF. Here the CDR3 DNA reads TGTGCCAGCAGCTTAGGAGGACTAGCGGGGAGGCCGGGGTTTCAGTACTTC.

This clonotype occurred many times. V usage is TRBV11-2 and J usage is TRBJ2-1, with 10 bases that match TRBD2. V dropped 1 base and J dropped 8; count of bases not matched to a gene: 11. CDR1 is SGHAT and CDR2 is FQNNGV in the germline V gene. The CDR3 totals 17 residues. Here the CDR3 DNA reads TGTGCCAGCAGCTTAGCCCCCTGGAGCGGGAGGGCCCATGAGCAGTTCTTC. Its protein is CASSLAPWSGRAHEQFF. Looking up the rest from reference TRBV11-2 and TRBJ2-1 gives the full variable domain: EAGVAQSPRYKIIEKRQSVAFWCNPISGHATLYWYQQILGQGPKLLIQFQNNGVVDDSQLPKDRFSAERLKGVDSTLKIQPAKLEDSAVYLCASSLAPWSGRAHEQFFGPGTRLTVL.

J is TRBJ1-1 and V is TRBV11-2; D gene ambiguous. V was shortened by 1 base and J by 0 bases, with 12 bases between the two germline ends. CDR3 length: 16 amino acids. CDR1 and CDR2 from the germline V gene are SGHAT and FQNNGV. For the CDR3, the DNA is TGTGCCAGCAGCTTAGGGGAGGAGGGAATGAACACTGAAGCTTTCTTT. It translates to CASSLGEEGMNTEAFF.

A few counts support this clonotype. J is TRBJ2-1 and V is TRBV4-1; 7 bases match TRBD1. There are 15 residues in the CDR3. Germline CDR1 reads MGHRA; CDR2 reads YSYEKL. J gave up 5 bases and V 6 bases, and 10 bases lay outside the gene matches. CDR3 sequence: CASRMTGSPDNEQFF. DNA for the CDR3: TGCGCCAGCAGAATGACAGGGTCACCCGACAATGAGCAGTTCTTC.

This clonotype was counted many times. The chain couples TRBV28 to TRBJ2-5; 13 positions match TRBD2. V lost 5 bases and J lost 11; bases outside the gene matches: 5. From germline, CDR1 is MDHEN and CDR2 SYDVKM. This CDR3 spans 13 amino acids. Written as DNA, the CDR3 is TGTGCCAGCAGTCCTGGACTAGCGGGAGCACAGTACTTC. The encoded protein is CASSPGLAGAQYF. The whole variable domain, filled in from reference TRBV28 and TRBJ2-5, reads DVKVTQSSRYLVKRTGEKVFLECVQDMDHENMFWYRQDPGLGLRLIYFSYDVKMKEKGDIPEGYSVSREKKERFSLILESASTNQTSMYLCASSPGLAGAQYFGPGTRLLVL.

This clonotype came up a few times. The chain couples TRBV7-2 to TRBJ2-7; either TRBD1 or TRBD2 may fit D (5 bases each). The germline V gene has CDR1 SGHTA and CDR2 FQGNSA. This CDR3 region has 17 residues. The V end was cut by 8 bases, the J end by 2 bases, with 25 bases between. In DNA, the CDR3 is TGTGCCAGCTCACCGGCCGGGACGCCACGATTGACCTACGAGCAGTACTTC. This gives the protein CASSPAGTPRLTYEQYF.

This clonotype has more than one count but fewer than ten. This chain uses TRBV5-1 with TRBJ2-5; the D is unclear. There are 13 residues in the CDR3. The germline V and J ends were trimmed by 0 bases and 5 bases, with 8 bases remaining between them. Germline V gives CDR1 SGHRS, CDR2 YFSETQ. CDR3 in amino acids: CASSLEGSETQYF. CDR3 in DNA: TGCGCCAGCAGCTTGGAGGGCTCGGAGACCCAGTACTTC.

The chain carries TRBV20-1 and TRBJ2-3; perhaps D is TRBD1 or TRBD2 (5 bases each). V dropped 4 bases and J dropped 3 bases, with 17 bases sitting between them. CDR3 length equals 15 residues. CDR1 is DFQATT, CDR2 SNEGSKA, per germline (reference sequence). The CDR3 loop reads CSAKGDFGGTDTQYF. CDR3 nucleotides: TGCAGTGCTAAAGGGGATTTTGGAGGTACAGATACGCAGTATTTT.

V and J are TRBV10-2 and TRBJ1-1; no firm D call. The germline V and J ends were trimmed by 8 bases and 5 bases, with 15 bases remaining between them. The length of the CDR3 is 13 residues. Germline CDR1 is WSHSY and CDR2 is SAAADI. The CDR3 DNA sequence: TGCGCCAGCGGTTTCGGGTTTGGGACTGAAGCTTTCTTT. Translating gives CASGFGFGTEAFF.

J is TRBJ2-1 and V is TRBV20-1, with 11 bases identical to TRBD2. V shed 3 bases and J 4 bases; nucleotides not matched to a gene: 8. CDR1 DFQATT and CDR2 SNEGSKA come from the germline V gene (reference sequence). The CDR3 has 16 amino acids. CDR3 DNA sequence: TGCAGTGCTAGGGGATTACTAGCGGGAGCTTACAATGAGCAGTTCTTC. As protein: CSARGLLAGAYNEQFF.

This clonotype was recorded at least ten times. The chain employs TRBV5-1 and TRBJ2-3; TRBD1 agrees at 7 bases. CDR1 and CDR2 (germline): SGHRS, YFSETQ. The CDR3 consists of 17 residues. V dropped 2 bases and J dropped 2; count of bases not matched to a gene: 11. This CDR3 reads CASSFGTPTGYTDTQYF. The DNA for the CDR3 is TGCGCCAGCAGCTTCGGAACCCCGACAGGGTACACAGATACGCAGTATTTT.

This clonotype has only a few counts. This chain joins TRBV29-1 and TRBJ2-1; 12 bases line up with TRBD1. Germline CDR1 is SQVTM and CDR2 is ANQGSEA. V shed 7 bases and J 6 bases; nucleotides not matched to a gene: 19. This CDR3 has 18 amino acids. The CDR3 loop is CSAFGGTGGTQNFNEQFF. In DNA form, the CDR3 reads TGCAGCGCCTTCGGGGGGACAGGGGGCACCCAAAACTTCAATGAGCAGTTCTTC.

This clonotype was picked up many times. The rearrangement links TRBV20-1 to TRBJ1-5; tentative D call: TRBD1 (5 bases). V was shortened by 3 bases and J by 7 bases, with 10 bases between the two germline ends. The CDR3 covers 12 residues. Germline CDR1 reads DFQATT; CDR2 reads SNEGSKA (reference sequence). This CDR3 is CSARAGAQPQHF. CDR3 coding DNA: TGCAGTGCTAGGGCCGGGGCCCAGCCCCAGCATTTT.

This clonotype occurred many times. This chain uses TRBV24-1 with TRBJ2-2, with 7 bases fitting TRBD1. J lost 4 bases, V lost 5 bases, and 3 bases had no gene match. Germline assignment: CDR1 KGHDR and CDR2 SFDVKD. This CDR3 region has 14 residues. CDR3 loop: CATSGAGGTGELFF. The DNA of the CDR3 is TGTGCCACCAGTGGAGCAGGGGGCACCGGGGAGCTGTTTTTT.

This clonotype was found many times. The chain uses TRBV20-1 and TRBJ1-5, with D possibly TRBD1 on 6 matching bases. The CDR3 has 13 amino acids. The V gene lost 0 bases and the J gene lost 6 bases, with 9 bases spanning the gap. Germline lookup yields CDR1 DFQATT and CDR2 SNEGSKA (reference sequence). CDR3 bases: TGCAGTGCTAGAGATACCAGGGGTCAGCCCCAGCATTTT. It codes for CSARDTRGQPQHF.

This chain uses TRBV3-1 with TRBJ2-1, with D tentatively TRBD1 (5 bases). CDR1 and CDR2 (germline): LGHDT, YNNKEL (reference sequence). V was pared by 1 base and J by 4 bases, with 8 bases between. The CDR3 has 14 residues. The CDR3 DNA sequence: TGTGCCAGCAGCCAAGGCGACAGATACAATGAGCAGTTCTTC. This translates into CASSQGDRYNEQFF.

This clonotype was found many times. This rearrangement joins TRBV29-1 to TRBJ1-1, with D unresolved. V lost 5 bases and J 3 bases, leaving 4 bases between the germline ends. Germline V gene data show CDR1 as SQVTM and CDR2 as ANQGSEA. This CDR3 comprises 10 residues. The CDR3 region is CSVRDTEAFF. CDR3 sequence (DNA): TGCAGCGTTCGGGACACTGAAGCTTTCTTT.

There are many counts of this clonotype. This chain links TRBV28 with TRBJ1-1, with no clear D. Trimming took 3 bases from V and 5 from J, leaving 7 bases between them. The germline V gene has CDR1 MDHEN and CDR2 SYDVKM. CDR3 length: 12 residues. DNA for the CDR3: TGTGCCAGCAGTTTTGCAAAGACTGAAGCTTTCTTT. Residues: CASSFAKTEAFF.

This clonotype was counted only a few times. The chain has TRBV29-1 and TRBJ1-2; TRBD1 matches 11 bases. The junction had 12 bases not matched to a gene; V was cut back by 0 bases and J by 9 bases. Germline V gene sequence: CDR1 SQVTM, CDR2 ANQGSEA. The CDR3 consists of 16 residues. The CDR3 DNA is TGCAGCGTTGAAGAAGGGACAGGGGGTATCTATTTAAGCTACACCTTC. It encodes CSVEEGTGGIYLSYTF. Combining the CDR3 with reference TRBV29-1 and TRBJ1-2 gives the whole variable domain SAVISQKPSRDICQRGTSLTIQCQVDSQVTMMFWYRQQPGQSLTLIATANQGSEATYESGFVIDKFPISRPNLTFSTLTVSNMSPEDSSIYLCSVEEGTGGIYLSYTFGSGTRLTVV.

This clonotype has just a few counts. V and J are TRBV9 and TRBJ1-2; 11 bases line up with TRBD1. Germline CDR1 is SGDLS and CDR2 is YYNGEE. V trimming: 0 bases; J trimming: 3 bases; junction bases outside the gene matches: 25. The CDR3 is 23 amino acids. The CDR3 here is CASSVAGLQRTGQGVIGDYGYTF. CDR3 sequence (DNA): TGTGCCAGCAGCGTAGCCGGACTCCAACGGACGGGACAGGGGGTCATAGGGGACTATGGCTACACCTTC.

This clonotype was found many times. This rearrangement joins TRBV28 to TRBJ1-3; D may be TRBD1 (6 bases). The CDR3 totals 16 residues. V was pared by 5 bases and J by 0 bases, with 14 bases between. Germline lookup yields CDR1 MDHEN and CDR2 SYDVKM. CDR3 protein: CASSQGYGYSGNTIYF. The CDR3 DNA sequence: TGTGCCAGCAGTCAGGGGTACGGGTACTCTGGAAACACCATATATTTT.

In this sample, this clonotype turned up many times. One end of the junction varies from germline; a read error may be responsible. The rearrangement uses TRBV27 and TRBJ2-3; D possibly corresponds to TRBD2 (6 bases). The CDR3 is made up of 15 amino acids. Germline V gene data show CDR1 as MNHEY and CDR2 as SMNVEV (reference sequence). The CDR3 protein is CASSSTGGITDTQYF. The CDR3 DNA is TGTGCCAGCAGTTCTACGGGCGGGATAACAGATACACAGTATTTT.

This clonotype was counted between two and nine times. The CDR3 bases are TGCAGCGTTTCTCGGGGTTTGCAGACCCAGTACTTC. This translates into CSVSRGLQTQYF. The genes are TRBV29-1 and TRBJ2-5, with D perhaps TRBD2 (5 bases). Per germline, CDR1 SQVTM and CDR2 ANQGSEA. Between the trimmed V and J ends, which lost 5 bases and 6 bases, there was a span of 13 bases. CDR3 length equals 12 residues.

Ten or more counts support this clonotype. The J gene is TRBJ2-5, the V gene TRBV19; 10 nucleotides line up with TRBD2. The V and J ends lost 3 bases and 1 base, in that order; junction bases with no gene match: 2. Per the germline V gene, CDR1 is LNHDA and CDR2 is SQIVND (reference sequence). The CDR3 has 15 amino acids. The CDR3 sequence is CASSIKRGGQETQYF. The CDR3, as DNA: TGTGCCAGTAGTATTAAGCGGGGGGGCCAAGAGACCCAGTACTTC.

V gene TRBV3-1 combines with J gene TRBJ2-2, with no clear D. Germline V gene lookup returns CDR1 LGHDT and CDR2 YNNKEL (reference sequence). The CDR3 covers 14 residues. Trimming left V 0 bases short and J 6 bases short, with 8 bases between. CDR3 sequence (DNA): TGTGCCAGCAGCCAAGATCACTATCCCGGGGAGCTGTTTTTT. Protein: CASSQDHYPGELFF.

To note about this clonotype: A much larger clone differs by one base, so this may be a read error. The chain carries TRBV11-3 and TRBJ2-3, with 11 nucleotides matching TRBD2. CDR1 is SGHNT, CDR2 YENEEA, per germline. The CDR3 is made up of 15 amino acids. The CDR3 region has the DNA TGTGCCAGCAGCCCCGGGACTAGCGGCACAGGTACGCAGTATTTT. Translation: CASSPGTSGTGTQYF. The complete variable domain, with remaining parts taken from reference TRBV11-3 and TRBJ2-3, reads EAGVVQSPRYKIIEKKQPVAFWCNPISGHNTLYWYLQNLGQGPELLIRYENEEAVDDSQLPKDRFSAERLKGVDSTLKIQPAELGDSAVYLCASSPGTSGTGTQYFGPGTRLTVL.

This clonotype was recorded at least ten times. The chain carries TRBV2 and TRBJ2-3; tentative D call: TRBD2 (6 bases). The germline gives CDR1 SNHLY, CDR2 FYNNEI. Trimming took 11 bases from V and 2 from J, leaving 20 bases between them. The CDR3 totals 15 residues. The CDR3 coding sequence is TGTGCCGGCGGGGCCCAGAGCACCCTCACAGATACGCAGTATTTT. Protein sequence: CAGGAQSTLTDTQYF.

This clonotype was seen ten or more times. The rearrangement links TRBV27 to TRBJ2-4; TRBD2 is a possible D gene (7 bases). Germline assignment: CDR1 MNHEY and CDR2 SMNVEV (reference sequence). The CDR3 is made up of 16 amino acids. V was cut by 3 bases and J by 1 base, with 13 bases left in between. CDR3 nucleotides: TGTGCCAGCAGTTTCTCCGGGGGGCAGGCCAAAAACATTCAGTACTTC. It encodes CASSFSGGQAKNIQYF.